The 30 T cell receptor beta chains below come from one sample, sequenced in a study of blood T cell repertoires in COVID-19. Measured with immunoSEQ multiplex PCR; TCRdb has only the in-frame clones, and not every one. Among fewer than 50,000 clones listed, nearly 80% were seen once. Sequenced sample: peripheral blood. All receptors derive from a man in his 70s with acute or convalescent COVID-19.

The chain employs TRBV28 and TRBJ2-6, with D maybe TRBD2 (6 bases). Germline loops: CDR1 MDHEN, CDR2 SYDVKM. V was trimmed by 8 bases and J by 0 bases, leaving 14 bases between them. The CDR3 length is 16 residues. CDR3 amino acids: CASLEGSSSGANVLTF. CDR3 in DNA: TGTGCCAGCCTGGAGGGAAGTAGCTCTGGGGCCAACGTCCTGACTTTC. Supplemented by reference TRBV28 and TRBJ2-6, the full variable domain reads DVKVTQSSRYLVKRTGEKVFLECVQDMDHENMFWYRQDPGLGLRLIYFSYDVKMKEKGDIPEGYSVSREKKERFSLILESASTNQTSMYLCASLEGSSSGANVLTFGAGSRLTVL.

The chain combines TRBV3-1 (or the pseudogene TRBV3-2) with TRBJ2-1, with D possibly matching TRBD2 (6 bases). The germline gives CDR1 LGHDT, CDR2 YNNKEL (reference sequence). Trimming pared 6 bases from V and 5 bases from J, leaving 14 bases between. This CDR3 contains 14 residues. The CDR3 sequence is CASSLDPGDNEQFF. In nucleotides, the CDR3 is TGTGCCAGCAGTCTGGATCCGGGGGACAATGAGCAGTTCTTC.

The V call is TRBV6-5, the J call TRBJ1-1; 8 positions match TRBD1. The CDR3 length is 14 residues. Germline values: CDR1 MNHEY, CDR2 SVGAGI. V shed 6 bases and J 4 bases; nucleotides not matched to a gene: 7. Here the CDR3 DNA reads TGTGCCAGCAGCAGTACAGGGGGAAGCACTGAAGCTTTCTTT. It encodes CASSSTGGSTEAFF.

The rearrangement uses TRBV2 and TRBJ1-2; TRBD1 matches 8 bases. Germline CDR1 SNHLY, CDR2 FYNNEI. The CDR3 sequence is 14 residues long. After removal of 4 bases from V and 5 bases from J, the junction contained 6 bases not matched to a gene. As DNA, the CDR3 is TGTGCCAGCAGTGGGGGACAGGCGGAGTATGGCTACACCTTC. It specifies CASSGGQAEYGYTF.

This rearrangement joins TRBV7-2 to TRBJ1-5; D might be TRBD1 (5 bases). Trimming removed 6 bases at V and 7 bases at J, with 16 bases between. In germline, CDR1 is SGHTA, CDR2 FQGNSA. The CDR3 consists of 14 residues. The DNA for the CDR3 is TGTGCCAGCAGATACATGGGGGGAGGGCAGCCCCAGCATTTT. Protein sequence: CASRYMGGGQPQHF.

This clone was counted only a few times. The J gene is TRBJ1-2, the V gene TRBV4-1; D perhaps matches TRBD1 (6 bases). This CDR3 has 14 amino acids. Germline V gives CDR1 MGHRA, CDR2 YSYEKL. V lost 2 bases and J 0 bases, leaving 7 bases between the germline ends. This CDR3 is CASSQNRANYGYTF. DNA for the CDR3: TGCGCCAGCAGCCAAAACAGGGCTAACTATGGCTACACCTTC.

This clone showed up just once. The genes are TRBV5-4 and TRBJ2-1; 7 nucleotides match TRBD2. The CDR3 spans 16 residues. Germline V CDR1 and CDR2: SGHNT, YYREEE (reference sequence). J gave up 4 bases and V 4 bases, and 11 bases lay outside the gene matches. CDR3 sequence: CASSRILAVQYNEQFF. Here the CDR3 DNA reads TGTGCCAGCAGCAGGATCCTAGCGGTACAATACAATGAGCAGTTCTTC.

The genes are TRBV28 and TRBJ1-2, with a possible D match to TRBD1 (6 bases). The CDR3 length is 14 residues. Trimming took 5 bases from V and 5 from J, leaving 15 bases between them. Germline-derived CDR1 and CDR2 are MDHEN and SYDVKM. CDR3 sequence reads: CASSRQDGRYGYTF. As DNA, the CDR3 is TGTGCCAGCAGTAGACAGGACGGGAGGTATGGCTACACCTTC.

The V call is TRBV7-2, the J call TRBJ2-1, with D perhaps matching TRBD2 (5 bases). CDR1 is SGHTA, CDR2 FQGNSA, per germline. The CDR3 loop spans 13 amino acids. V gave up 2 bases and J gave up 6 bases, with 8 bases separating them. CDR3 amino acids: CASSLIEGNEQFF. CDR3 DNA sequence: TGTGCCAGCAGCTTAATTGAGGGCAATGAGCAGTTCTTC.

This sequence joins TRBV5-6 and TRBJ2-7; possible D gene TRBD2, 5 bases. CDR3 length: 13 amino acids. V shed 2 bases and J shed 5 bases, with 11 bases lying between them. Germline CDR1 reads SGHDT; CDR2 reads YYEEEE. The CDR3 region is CASSFGILNEQYF. The CDR3 DNA reads as TGTGCCAGCAGCTTCGGGATCCTCAACGAGCAGTACTTC.

The rearrangement uses TRBV7-9 and TRBJ2-7, with 8 bases fitting TRBD1. V lost 5 bases and J lost 5; bases outside the gene matches: 11. This CDR3 region has 15 residues. Germline V gene lookup returns CDR1 SEHNR and CDR2 FQNEAQ (reference sequence). The chain's CDR3 is CASSLLRTGIDEQYF. The CDR3 DNA is TGTGCCAGCAGCCTCCTACGGACAGGGATCGACGAGCAGTACTTC.

As DNA, the CDR3 is TGCGCCAGCAGCTGGTCTGGACTTGAAACCTACGAGCAGTACTTC. Translated: CASSWSGLETYEQYF. This sequence joins TRBV5-1 and TRBJ2-7; D is possibly TRBD2 (5 bases). Trimming stripped 3 bases from V and 2 bases from J, with 15 bases between. Germline V gene data show CDR1 as SGHRS and CDR2 as YFSETQ. The CDR3 extends over 15 amino acids.

This sequence joins TRBV10-3 and TRBJ2-2; 7 nucleotides match TRBD1. The CDR3 has 17 amino acids. The J segment lost 2 bases and the V segment lost 3 bases, leaving 9 bases of the junction unmatched. Germline V gene sequence: CDR1 ENHRY, CDR2 SYGVKD. The DNA for the CDR3 is TGTGCCATCAGTGACCATCTTGGGACAGCAAACACCGGGGAGCTGTTTTTT. Amino acids: CAISDHLGTANTGELFF.

The chain employs TRBV6-2 or TRBV6-3 and TRBJ2-1; 7 bases agree with TRBD2. V trimming: 11 bases; J trimming: 1 base; junction bases outside the gene matches: 11. Per germline, CDR1 MNHEY and CDR2 SVGEGT. The CDR3 contains 15 residues. The CDR3 here is CAPSRPAGSYNEQFF. CDR3 sequence (DNA): TGTGCCCCCAGCCGGCCAGCGGGATCCTACAATGAGCAGTTCTTC.

The rearrangement joins TRBV18 to TRBJ1-4, with D perhaps TRBD1 (6 bases). Germline V gene lookup returns CDR1 KGHSH and CDR2 LQKENI. Trimming cost V 1 base and J 6 bases, with 12 bases left between them. There are 15 residues in the CDR3. The CDR3 is CASSPQGQGYEKLFF. The DNA for the CDR3 is TGTGCCAGCTCACCACAGGGACAAGGTTATGAAAAACTGTTTTTT.

This sequence joins TRBV12-3 or TRBV12-4 and TRBJ1-5; 8 nucleotides line up with TRBD1. Trimming at V came to 7 bases and at J to 11 bases, leaving 10 bases not matched to a gene. This CDR3 region has 13 residues. The chain's CDR3 is CASTGTGVASQHF. The DNA for the CDR3 is TGTGCCAGCACTGGGACAGGTGTGGCGTCCCAGCATTTT.

The rearrangement links TRBV4-1 to TRBJ1-5, with TRBD1 matching over 9 bases. Per the germline V gene, CDR1 is MGHRA and CDR2 is YSYEKL. The CDR3 has 19 amino acids. Losses at the gene ends were 8 bases for V and 0 bases for J; bases not matched to a gene: 17. The CDR3 coding sequence is TGCGCCAGCTTCATCAGATCGACAGGGGGAGTCATTAGCAATCAGCCCCAGCATTTT. Translation gives CASFIRSTGGVISNQPQHF.

The V gene is TRBV18, the J gene TRBJ1-2; tentative D call: TRBD1 (5 bases). This CDR3 spans 15 amino acids. Germline-derived CDR1 and CDR2 are KGHSH and LQKENI. The V and J ends lost 6 bases and 0 bases respectively, with 14 bases between them. The CDR3 DNA reads TGTGCCAGCTCCTCCCAGACAGCAGCTAACTATGGCTACACCTTC. Residues: CASSSQTAANYGYTF.

This chain uses TRBV5-1 with TRBJ1-1; D remains ambiguous. The CDR3 has 13 residues. Germline CDR1 reads SGHRS; CDR2 reads YFSETQ. The V end lost 0 bases, the J end lost 7 bases, and 10 bases lay between the germline ends. CDR3 DNA: TGCGCCAGCAGCTTGGGCCAGGTCGATGAAGCTTTCTTT. Translation: CASSLGQVDEAFF. The full variable domain, in which reference TRBV5-1 and TRBJ1-1 provide the parts outside the CDR3, is KAGVTQTPRYLIKTRGQQVTLSCSPISGHRSVSWYQQTPGQGLQFLFEYFSETQRNKGNFPGRFSGRQFSNSRSEMNVSTLELGDSALYLCASSLGQVDEAFFGQGTRLTVV.

This clone has more than one count but fewer than ten. This chain connects TRBV6-5 to TRBJ2-7; tentatively, D is TRBD1 (5 bases). CDR1 and CDR2 from the germline V gene are MNHEY and SVGAGI. Between the trimmed V and J ends, which lost 4 bases and 3 bases, there was a span of 7 bases. The CDR3 covers 12 residues. The CDR3 DNA is TGTGCCAGCAGTTCAACAGGCTACGAGCAGTACTTC. This translates into CASSSTGYEQYF.

The V gene is TRBV19, the J gene TRBJ2-4; D perhaps matches TRBD1 (5 bases). CDR1 is LNHDA and CDR2 is SQIVND in the germline V gene (reference sequence). CDR3 size: 14 residues. V dropped 2 bases and J dropped 8 bases, with 13 bases sitting between them. The DNA of the CDR3 is TGTGCCAGTAGTATACAGGGAATGGGGCACATTCAGTACTTC. This gives the protein CASSIQGMGHIQYF.

The chain is built from TRBV11-3 and TRBJ2-7; D is possibly TRBD1 (5 bases). CDR1 and CDR2 (germline): SGHNT, YENEEA. The CDR3 extends over 16 amino acids. V lost 5 bases and J 4 bases, leaving 21 bases between the germline ends. In DNA form, the CDR3 reads TGTGCCAGCAGCCCCAGCCCGACAGTCGCTCGATACGAGCAGTACTTC. It codes for CASSPSPTVARYEQYF. The full variable domain, in which reference TRBV11-3 and TRBJ2-7 provide the parts outside the CDR3, is EAGVVQSPRYKIIEKKQPVAFWCNPISGHNTLYWYLQNLGQGPELLIRYENEEAVDDSQLPKDRFSAERLKGVDSTLKIQPAELGDSAVYLCASSPSPTVARYEQYFGPGTRLTVT.

This chain links TRBV7-2 with TRBJ2-7, with no clear D. Germline V gene lookup returns CDR1 SGHTA and CDR2 FQGNSA. Trimming shortened V by 1 base and J by 6 bases, and 13 bases separated the two germline ends. The CDR3 runs 14 residues. CDR3 amino acids: CASSLVVSLLEQYF. In nucleotides, the CDR3 is TGTGCCAGCAGCTTAGTCGTGTCCCTACTCGAGCAGTACTTC.

The chain employs TRBV6-6 and TRBJ2-1; TRBD2 aligns across 10 bases. The CDR3 extends over 15 amino acids. V lost 5 bases and J lost 1; bases outside the gene matches: 2. Germline CDR1 MNHNY, CDR2 SVGAGI (reference sequence). The CDR3 DNA follows: TGTGCCAGCAGTACACTAGCGGGGTCCTACAATGAGCAGTTCTTC. Translated: CASSTLAGSYNEQFF.

The rearrangement joins TRBV18 to TRBJ2-5; D is perhaps TRBD1 (5 bases). The germline CDR1 and CDR2 sequences are KGHSH and LQKENI. The CDR3 contains 15 residues. Trimming took off 1 base at V and 4 bases at J, with 13 bases between the two ends. CDR3: CASSPQGRQGETQYF. CDR3 in DNA: TGTGCCAGCTCACCACAGGGGCGGCAGGGAGAGACCCAGTACTTC.

This chain uses TRBV11-2 with TRBJ2-3; tentative D call: TRBD2 (6 bases). With 0 bases removed from V and 4 bases from J, the gap between germline ends came to 17 bases. The CDR3 runs 17 residues. Germline V CDR1 and CDR2: SGHAT, FQNNGV. The CDR3 loop is CASSLETGRGRADTQYF. The CDR3, as DNA: TGTGCCAGCAGCTTAGAGACCGGGCGGGGTCGGGCAGATACGCAGTATTTT.

The chain couples TRBV6-6 to TRBJ1-6, with D maybe TRBD1 (5 bases). The V gene's germline CDR1 is MNHNY and CDR2 SVGAGI (reference sequence). V lost 6 bases and J lost 10, with 10 bases in between. The CDR3 runs 12 residues. This CDR3 reads CASRPGNSPLHF. For the CDR3, the DNA is TGTGCCAGCAGACCAGGGAACTCACCCCTCCACTTT.

In its sample, this clone was seen a few times. The rearrangement uses TRBV2 and TRBJ1-2; D not resolved. The V and J ends lost 5 bases and 1 base respectively, with 11 bases between them. Germline assignment: CDR1 SNHLY and CDR2 FYNNEI. This CDR3 has 14 amino acids. The CDR3 sequence: CASSPTVINYGYTF. The CDR3 DNA follows: TGTGCCAGCAGTCCAACAGTGATTAACTATGGCTACACCTTC.

The chain couples TRBV27 to TRBJ1-4; perhaps TRBD1 as D (6 bases). The germline V gene encodes CDR1 MNHEY and CDR2 SMNVEV (reference sequence). The CDR3 covers 14 residues. V was trimmed by 3 bases and J by 7 bases, leaving 12 bases between them. CDR3 bases: TGTGCCAGCAGTTTCTTGGGGGCAGGTGAAAAACTGTTTTTT. It is translated as CASSFLGAGEKLFF. Using reference TRBV27 and TRBJ1-4 for the parts outside the CDR3, the full variable domain is EAQVTQNPRYLITVTGKKLTVTCSQNMNHEYMSWYRQDPGLGLRQIYYSMNVEVTDKGDVPEGYKVSRKEKRNFPLILESPSPNQTSLYFCASSFLGAGEKLFFGSGTQLSVL.

This clone has a handful of counts. The V call is TRBV7-9, the J call TRBJ1-1; D remains ambiguous. This CDR3 has 13 amino acids. Germline CDR1 and CDR2: SEHNR and FQNEAQ (reference sequence). V dropped 1 base and J dropped 7 bases, with 10 bases sitting between them. CDR3 in amino acids: CASSLGSGVEAFF. The CDR3 coding sequence is TGTGCCAGCAGCTTAGGATCGGGAGTTGAAGCTTTCTTT.